This TCR beta chain was found in a study of T cells expressing NK-cell markers. Overall study context: Sequencing of TCR beta repertoires drew on sorted CD3+CD56+NKG2C+, CD3+CD56+NKG2C- and CD3+CD56-NKG2C+ T cells. Study-wide results and caveats: HCMV specificity of the expanded NKG2C+ T cell clones was not established. The CD3+CD56-NKG2C+ fraction was also led by these clonotypes in a few donors.

Concerning this clonotype itself: The antigen remains unidentified.

The CDR3 loop spans 13 amino acids. TCRdb reprocessed the 5' RACE reads and reports one entry per CDR3 protein, with no DNA. This repertoire includes 200,000 to 300,000 distinct CDR3 sequences. The chain couples TRBV12-3 or TRBV12-4 to TRBJ2-2; with no DNA, the TCRdb D assignment of TRBD1 cannot be verified. Sequencing input: blood T cells: a sorted CD56 or NKG2C T cell subset, CD4+ or CD8+ T cells, or bulk PBMC T cells (not recorded which). This receptor was taken from a woman aged 18-70 years in good health. This chain's CDR3 is CASRRTGTGELFF.